The source of this TCR beta chain is a study of cytomegalovirus exposure and HLA in healthy donors. Study conclusions and caveats: Earlier analysis looked at TCR beta V segments, and most were productive about 87% or about 30% of the time. Through in vitro validation, a few CMV-associated chains were shown to be specific for CMV antigens. Across donors, most TCRs were seen rarely, yet some public ones were widespread.

The PCR had 60 Vbeta and 13 Jbeta primers. Here immunoSEQ multiplex PCR was the method, and the copy in TCRdb shows in-frame clones only, minus some. The sample's table shows roughly 80,000 clones. Notes on this clone: What it binds is not known.

Trimming removed 4 bases from V and 6 bases from J; junction bases left unmatched: 6. Per germline, CDR1 MNHNY and CDR2 SVGAGI (reference sequence). CDR3 length: 15 amino acids. The sequencing input was PBMCs. The chain employs TRBV6-6 and TRBJ1-1, with 12 bases that match TRBD1. The receptor comes from a girl aged 5-17 years in good health and CMV-seropositive. The DNA of the CDR3 is TGTGCCAGCAGTTCGGGACAGGGGGCTTGGCCTGAAGCTTTCTTT. Translating it yields CASSSGQGAWPEAFF.